What follows are 15 T cell receptor beta chains derived from one specimen sequenced in a study of preoperative IRX-2 immunotherapy in early breast cancer. Sample treatment: preoperative locoregional IRX-2 cytokine immunotherapy. The method was immunoSEQ multiplex PCR; TCRdb's version includes in-frame clones alone and lacks a portion of them. The sample holds around 34,000 clones, about four fifths seen once. Sequencing used lymph node tissue, obtained from a patient treated with IRX-2 immunotherapy. These receptors all stem from a human donor with breast cancer.

The J gene is TRBJ2-6, the V gene TRBV12-5, with TRBD1 as a possible D gene (5 bases). Germline V gives CDR1 LGHNT, CDR2 FRNRAP. The CDR3 contains 16 residues. CDR3 nucleotide sequence: TGTGCCAGCTGTTGGGGCCTATTTTCTGGGGCCAACGTCCTGACTTTC. Translated: CASCWGLFSGANVLTF.

This clone was counted once. In nucleotides, the CDR3 is TGTGCCAGCAGTCGACCCCGGGGACTAGCGGGAGGCAATGAGCAGTTCTTC. Translating it yields CASSRPRGLAGGNEQFF. This chain connects TRBV6-4 to TRBJ2-1, with 15 bases fitting TRBD2. The V gene's germline CDR1 is MRHNA and CDR2 SNTAGT. The CDR3 is made up of 17 amino acids. The J segment lost 6 bases and the V segment lost 5 bases, leaving 8 bases of the junction unmatched.

The rearrangement links TRBV28 to TRBJ2-2; tentatively, D is TRBD1 or TRBD2 (5 bases each). The germline V and J ends were trimmed by 5 bases and 6 bases, with 10 bases remaining between them. CDR1 and CDR2 from the germline V gene are MDHEN and SYDVKM. This CDR3 spans 13 amino acids. The chain's CDR3 is CASSLLGPGELFF. The CDR3 DNA is TGTGCCAGCAGTCTCCTGGGACCCGGGGAGCTGTTTTTT.

CDR3 bases: TGCGCCAGCAGCCAGCGGGCTCGCTCCTACAATGAGCAGTTCTTC. Translating gives CASSQRARSYNEQFF. The chain carries TRBV5-1 and TRBJ2-1; D may be TRBD2 (6 bases). V was pared by 4 bases and J by 0 bases, with 11 bases between. Germline lookup yields CDR1 SGHRS and CDR2 YFSETQ. The CDR3 has 15 residues.

The chain has TRBV30 and TRBJ1-6, with a possible D match to TRBD1 (6 bases). The germline V gene encodes CDR1 GTSNPN and CDR2 SVGIG (reference sequence). This CDR3 region has 15 residues. V dropped 7 bases and J dropped 2 bases, with 15 bases sitting between them. The CDR3 region has the DNA TGTGCCTTGCGATGGGGGCTGACCTATAATTCACCCCTCCACTTT. Translation gives CALRWGLTYNSPLHF.

This chain links TRBV15 with TRBJ2-2; TRBD2 matches 7 bases. Germline V gene sequence: CDR1 LNHNV, CDR2 YYDKDF (reference sequence). CDR3 length: 14 amino acids. V dropped 6 bases and J dropped 1; count of bases not matched to a gene: 2. For the CDR3, the DNA is TGTGCCACCAGTCCGGGGGGGAACACCGGGGAGCTGTTTTTT. As protein: CATSPGGNTGELFF.

The rearrangement joins TRBV30 to TRBJ1-2, with D tentatively TRBD1 (5 bases). Trimming removed 2 bases at V and 2 bases at J, with 18 bases between. Per germline, CDR1 GTSNPN and CDR2 SVGIG (reference sequence). The CDR3 is 16 residues long. CDR3 in DNA: TGTGCCTGGAGTACACCGGGACGGAGAGGAAACTATGGCTACACCTTC. This encodes CAWSTPGRRGNYGYTF. Looking up the rest from reference TRBV30 and TRBJ1-2 gives the full variable domain: SQTIHQWPATLVQPVGSPLSLECTVEGTSNPNLYWYRQAAGRGLQLLFYSVGIGQISSEVPQNLSASRPQDRQFILSSKKLLLSDSGFYLCAWSTPGRRGNYGYTFGSGTRLTVV.

This sequence joins TRBV6-8 and TRBJ1-5; D not resolved. CDR3 length: 12 residues. CDR1 and CDR2 (germline): MNHGY, SAAAGT. V was trimmed by 5 bases and J by 5 bases, leaving 7 bases between them. The CDR3 coding sequence is TGTGCCAGCAGTCCACGCGATCAGCCCCAGCATTTT. Amino acids: CASSPRDQPQHF.

This clone was counted only a few times. V gene TRBV18 combines with J gene TRBJ1-5; D perhaps matches TRBD1 (6 bases). CDR3 size: 16 residues. Germline V CDR1 and CDR2: KGHSH, LQKENI. The V end was cut by 4 bases, the J end by 1 base, with 14 bases between. CDR3 protein: CASSHFGGGSNQPQHF. The DNA of the CDR3 is TGTGCCAGCTCACATTTCGGGGGCGGCAGCAATCAGCCCCAGCATTTT.

This clone counts as medium-sized. The CDR3 sequence is CASSQESRGGELFF. CDR3 sequence (DNA): TGCGCCAGCAGCCAAGAAAGCCGTGGCGGGGAGCTGTTTTTT. This chain connects TRBV4-1 to TRBJ2-2; the D is unclear. Trimming removed 0 bases at V and 7 bases at J, with 9 bases between. This CDR3 is built from 14 residues. CDR1 and CDR2 (germline): MGHRA, YSYEKL.

In nucleotides, the CDR3 is TGCGCCATCTGCGAGGTTCAGAGCACCGGGGAGCTGTTTTTT. It specifies CAICEVQSTGELFF. This rearrangement joins TRBV10-2 to TRBJ2-2; D remains unclear. V gave up 10 bases and J gave up 4 bases, with 16 bases separating them. The CDR3 runs to 14 residues. CDR1 and CDR2 from the germline V gene are WSHSY and SAAADI.

The CDR3 reads CSVVGQGYTGELFF. The CDR3 DNA follows: TGCAGCGTTGTCGGACAGGGGTACACCGGGGAGCTGTTTTTT. The chain combines TRBV29-1 with TRBJ2-2, with TRBD1 matching over 9 bases. Germline V CDR1 and CDR2: SQVTM, ANQGSEA. The CDR3 is 14 amino acids. J was trimmed by 3 bases and V by 4 bases; bases with no gene match: 3.

The CDR3 spells CASTRGQQRYTF. In DNA form, the CDR3 reads TGTGCCAGCACGCGGGGCCAACAGCGCTACACCTTC. The chain carries TRBV28 and TRBJ1-2, with D possibly TRBD1 on 5 matching bases. There are 12 residues in the CDR3. Per the germline V gene, CDR1 is MDHEN and CDR2 is SYDVKM. The V end lost 7 bases, the J end lost 9 bases, and 15 bases lay between the germline ends.

The V gene is TRBV5-1, the J gene TRBJ2-2; D not certain. V was shortened by 2 bases and J by 1 base, with 6 bases between the two germline ends. The CDR3 spans 14 residues. Germline assignment: CDR1 SGHRS and CDR2 YFSETQ. The CDR3 reads CASSFTVNTGELFF. CDR3 coding DNA: TGCGCCAGCAGCTTCACAGTGAACACCGGGGAGCTGTTTTTT.

The V gene is TRBV19, the J gene TRBJ2-1, with 11 positions matching TRBD2. With V trimmed by 6 bases and J by 4 bases, 11 bases remained unmatched. Germline values: CDR1 LNHDA, CDR2 SQIVND (reference sequence). The CDR3 runs 17 residues. The CDR3 nucleotides are TGTGCCAGTAGCCCAACCCCGACTAGCGGGGCTTACAATGAGCAGTTCTTC. Amino acid sequence: CASSPTPTSGAYNEQFF. The full variable domain, its missing parts supplied by reference TRBV19 and TRBJ2-1, is DGGITQSPKYLFRKEGQNVTLSCEQNLNHDAMYWYRQDPGQGLRLIYYSQIVNDFQKGDIAEGYSVSREKKESFPLTVTSAQKNPTAFYLCASSPTPTSGAYNEQFFGPGTRLTVL.